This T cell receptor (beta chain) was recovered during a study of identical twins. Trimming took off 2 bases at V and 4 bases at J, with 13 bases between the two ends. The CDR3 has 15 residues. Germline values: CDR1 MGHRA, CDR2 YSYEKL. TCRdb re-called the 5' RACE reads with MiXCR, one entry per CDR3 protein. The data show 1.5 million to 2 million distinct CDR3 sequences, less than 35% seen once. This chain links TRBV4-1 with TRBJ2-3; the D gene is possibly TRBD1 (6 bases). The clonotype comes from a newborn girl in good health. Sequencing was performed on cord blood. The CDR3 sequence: CASSQWGLSADTQYF. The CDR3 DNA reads TGCGCCAGCAGCCAATGGGGGCTGAGCGCAGATACGCAGTATTTT.